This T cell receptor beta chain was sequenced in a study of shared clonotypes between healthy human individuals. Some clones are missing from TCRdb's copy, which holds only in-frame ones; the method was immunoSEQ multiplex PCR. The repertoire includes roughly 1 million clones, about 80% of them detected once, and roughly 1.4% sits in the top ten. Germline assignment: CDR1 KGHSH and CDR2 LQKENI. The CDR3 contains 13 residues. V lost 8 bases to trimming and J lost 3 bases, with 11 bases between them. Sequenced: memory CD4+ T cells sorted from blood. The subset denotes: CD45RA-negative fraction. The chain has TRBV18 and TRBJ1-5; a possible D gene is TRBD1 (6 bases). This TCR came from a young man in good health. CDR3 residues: CASTDSPNQPQHF. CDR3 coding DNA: TGTGCCAGCACGGACAGTCCCAATCAGCCCCAGCATTTT.